The 20 T cell receptor beta chains below all came from one sample that was sequenced in a study of T cell responses to AZD1222 COVID-19 vaccine. Assay: immunoSEQ multiplex PCR; the TCRdb copy retains only in-frame clones and omits some. The table has roughly 140,000 clones, about 93% seen once. The sample in question was peripheral blood, obtained on day 0 of AZD1222 vaccination. The receptors originated from an adult in good health.

The chain combines TRBV19 with TRBJ2-1, with D possibly TRBD1 on 5 matching bases. The CDR3 contains 13 residues. V lost 6 bases to trimming and J lost 9 bases, with 15 bases between them. Germline-derived CDR1 and CDR2 are LNHDA and SQIVND (reference sequence). CDR3 in DNA: TGTGCCAGTAGATCCGAAGGGGCGGTTGAGCAGTTCTTC. It yields the protein CASRSEGAVEQFF.

J is TRBJ1-1 and V is TRBV21-1. TRBV21-1 is reported as a pseudogene. This CDR3 is built from 14 residues. The CDR3 nucleotides read TGTGCCAGCAGCAAACAGAGGCTAGATACTGAAGCTTTCTTT. Translating it yields CASSKQRLDTEAFF.

This clone came up once. This chain connects TRBV18 to TRBJ1-1, with D tentatively TRBD1 (6 bases). V gave up 3 bases and J gave up 2 bases, with 16 bases separating them. CDR1 and CDR2 (germline): KGHSH, LQKENI. The CDR3 loop spans 16 amino acids. The CDR3 loop is CASSPQGQGTNTEAFF. The CDR3 nucleotides read TGTGCCAGCTCACCGCAGGGGCAGGGTACTAACACTGAAGCTTTCTTT.

The chain carries TRBV25-1 and TRBJ2-3; D is perhaps TRBD2 (6 bases). Looked up from germline, CDR1 is MGHDK and CDR2 is SYGVNS. This CDR3 region has 14 residues. Trimming removed 4 bases from V and 6 bases from J, with 14 bases in between. The CDR3 protein is CASSGGTRRDTQYF. CDR3 sequence (DNA): TGTGCCAGCAGTGGAGGGACTCGGCGGGATACGCAGTATTTT. Full variable domain (outside the CDR3, taken from reference TRBV25-1 and TRBJ2-3): EADIYQTPRYLVIGTGKKITLECSQTMGHDKMYWYQQDPGMELHLIHYSYGVNSTEKGDLSSESTVSRIRTEHFPLTLESARPSHTSQYLCASSGGTRRDTQYFGPGTRLTVL.

The chain couples TRBV19 to TRBJ1-2; D ambiguous. Germline V lookup: CDR1 LNHDA, CDR2 SQIVND (reference sequence). V was pared by 4 bases and J by 4 bases, with 13 bases between. This CDR3 comprises 14 residues. The CDR3 region has the DNA TGTGCCAGTAGTAGCCCCAGGAACCTCTATGGCTACACCTTC. Protein sequence: CASSSPRNLYGYTF.

This clone was detected a few times. The chain combines TRBV30 with TRBJ1-1, with a possible D match to TRBD1 (5 bases). Trimming stripped 6 bases from V and 2 bases from J, with 13 bases between. The CDR3 is made up of 13 amino acids. Germline values: CDR1 GTSNPN, CDR2 SVGIG (reference sequence). The chain's CDR3 is CACRVGGNTEAFF. The CDR3 DNA reads as TGTGCCTGCAGGGTGGGGGGAAACACTGAAGCTTTCTTT. Drawing the rest from reference TRBV30 and TRBJ1-1, the complete variable domain is SQTIHQWPATLVQPVGSPLSLECTVEGTSNPNLYWYRQAAGRGLQLLFYSVGIGQISSEVPQNLSASRPQDRQFILSSKKLLLSDSGFYLCACRVGGNTEAFFGQGTRLTVV.

The CDR3 region has the DNA TGTGCCACCAGCAGGAGCCGAGGCAGGAACTACGAGCAGTACTTC. Amino acids: CATSRSRGRNYEQYF. The chain links TRBV15 to TRBJ2-7; no firm D call. In germline, CDR1 is LNHNV, CDR2 YYDKDF (reference sequence). Trimming took 3 bases from V and 3 from J, leaving 15 bases between them. The CDR3 runs 15 residues.

This sequence joins TRBV19 and TRBJ1-2; D remains ambiguous. CDR3 size: 12 residues. CDR1 is LNHDA and CDR2 is SQIVND in the germline V gene (reference sequence). V lost 7 bases and J lost 4, with 10 bases in between. The CDR3 bases are TGTGCCAGTAAATCCCGAGGCTATGGCTACACCTTC. This encodes CASKSRGYGYTF. The entire variable domain, with the rest obtained from reference TRBV19 and TRBJ1-2, is as follows: DGGITQSPKYLFRKEGQNVTLSCEQNLNHDAMYWYRQDPGQGLRLIYYSQIVNDFQKGDIAEGYSVSREKKESFPLTVTSAQKNPTAFYLCASKSRGYGYTFGSGTRLTVV.

The chain has TRBV5-6 and TRBJ1-2; no clear D. This CDR3 region has 12 residues. V was pared by 2 bases and J by 12 bases, with 14 bases between. Germline V gene data show CDR1 as SGHDT and CDR2 as YYEEEE. This chain's CDR3 is CASSLVSGLDTF. The CDR3 DNA sequence: TGTGCCAGCAGCTTAGTTTCGGGGTTAGACACCTTC.

This chain links TRBV3-1 (or the pseudogene TRBV3-2) with TRBJ2-3, with 9 bases lining up with TRBD2. CDR3 size: 16 residues. V was clipped by 0 bases and J by 3 bases; unmatched bases: 4. Germline V gene sequence: CDR1 LGHDT, CDR2 YNNKEL (reference sequence). The CDR3 nucleotides read TGTGCCAGCAGCCAAGATACTAGCGGGTTAACAGATACGCAGTATTTT. Its protein is CASSQDTSGLTDTQYF.

The gene calls are TRBV6-5 and TRBJ1-2, with 7 bases aligning to TRBD1. Looked up from germline, CDR1 is MNHEY and CDR2 is SVGAGI. The CDR3 spans 12 residues. The J segment lost 5 bases and the V segment lost 5 bases, leaving 2 bases of the junction unmatched. The DNA of the CDR3 is TGTGCCAGCAGTAAACAGGGGTATGGCTACACCTTC. It specifies CASSKQGYGYTF.

The gene calls are TRBV19 and TRBJ2-7; D perhaps matches TRBD2 (6 bases). Germline CDR1 reads LNHDA; CDR2 reads SQIVND (reference sequence). Deletions cut 5 bases from V and 6 bases from J, with 17 bases between. The length of the CDR3 is 14 residues. The CDR3 region has the DNA TGTGCCAGTAGTGGGGTCGCCGGGGGACTCGAGCAGTACTTC. Residues: CASSGVAGGLEQYF.

The count of this clone is one. The chain links TRBV12-3 or TRBV12-4 to TRBJ1-5; D not resolved. V lost 5 bases and J lost 7, with 9 bases in between. The CDR3 spans 12 residues. The CDR3 region is CASSPSEQPQHF. The CDR3 DNA sequence: TGTGCCAGCAGTCCCTCCGAACAGCCCCAGCATTTT.

This chain links TRBV2 with TRBJ1-2; D remains unclear. Germline V gives CDR1 SNHLY, CDR2 FYNNEI. This CDR3 has 12 amino acids. Trimming removed 7 bases from V and 8 bases from J, with 14 bases in between. CDR3 residues: CASTSRTGGYTF. CDR3 coding DNA: TGTGCCAGCACCTCAAGGACGGGAGGCTACACCTTC.

The CDR3 here is CAWSVKETQYF. In DNA, the CDR3 is TGTGCCTGGAGTGTGAAAGAGACCCAGTACTTC. The rearrangement links TRBV30 to TRBJ2-5; D unresolved. The ends were cut back, 0 bases at V and 3 bases at J, with 2 bases in the middle. The CDR3 covers 11 residues. Germline V gene lookup returns CDR1 GTSNPN and CDR2 SVGIG (reference sequence).

The gene calls are TRBV6-5 and TRBJ1-4; TRBD1 might be the D (5 bases). CDR3 length: 15 residues. The V end lost 7 bases, the J end lost 7 bases, and 19 bases lay between the germline ends. Germline V gene data show CDR1 as MNHEY and CDR2 as SVGAGI. CDR3 nucleotide sequence: TGTGCCAGCACGAGGGACCATGGAATTGGTGAAAAACTGTTTTTT. Its translation: CASTRDHGIGEKLFF.

Written as DNA, the CDR3 is TGTGCTAGTGGTCCGTCGACAGGGGAGAATGAAAAACTGTTTTTT. It is translated as CASGPSTGENEKLFF. The chain joins TRBV12-5 to TRBJ1-4; TRBD1 matches 8 bases. Trimming at V came to 5 bases and at J to 5 bases, leaving 7 bases not matched to a gene. This CDR3 has 15 amino acids. Germline CDR1 and CDR2: LGHNT and FRNRAP.

The rearrangement links TRBV19 to TRBJ2-1; D remains ambiguous. The CDR3 spans 10 residues. Trimming left V 4 bases short and J 5 bases short, with 0 bases between. Germline CDR1 is LNHDA and CDR2 is SQIVND (reference sequence). The CDR3 sequence is CASSNNEQFF. For the CDR3, the DNA is TGTGCCAGTAGTAACAATGAGCAGTTCTTC.

V is TRBV7-9 and J is TRBJ2-7; 10 nucleotides match TRBD1. V shed 4 bases and J 1 base; nucleotides not matched to a gene: 4. CDR1 SEHNR and CDR2 FQNEAQ come from the germline V gene (reference sequence). CDR3 length equals 15 residues. The CDR3 DNA reads as TGTGCCAGCAGCTACGGGACAGGGGTTTCCTACGAGCAGTACTTC. Amino acid sequence: CASSYGTGVSYEQYF.

CDR3 protein: CASRPGTFNTEAFF. CDR3 DNA: TGTGCCAGCCGGCCCGGGACTTTTAACACTGAAGCTTTCTTT. The chain joins TRBV7-8 to TRBJ1-1; maybe TRBD1 (5 bases). The germline gives CDR1 SGHVS, CDR2 FQNEAQ. This CDR3 has 14 amino acids. Trimming pared 8 bases from V and 2 bases from J, leaving 15 bases between.